Shown below are 15 T cell receptor beta chains from a single sample sequenced in a study of blood T cell repertoires in COVID-19. Sequencing used immunoSEQ multiplex PCR; TCRdb keeps in-frame clones, though not all of them. Altogether just under 90,000 clones are present, 90% to 95% being singletons, with the ten largest covering approximately 1.6%. Sequencing was performed on peripheral blood. The source is a man aged 55-75 years with acute or convalescent COVID-19.

The J gene is TRBJ2-1, the V gene TRBV7-9; D gene uncertain. The CDR3 contains 15 residues. Germline V gene data show CDR1 as SEHNR and CDR2 as FQNEAQ (reference sequence). V was shortened by 3 bases and J by 1 base, with 10 bases between the two germline ends. The CDR3 here is CASSFLLPSYNEQFF. For the CDR3, the DNA is TGTGCCAGCAGCTTTTTACTCCCTTCCTACAATGAGCAGTTCTTC.

This chain joins TRBV7-9 and TRBJ1-6; weak D call: TRBD1 (6 bases). Germline values: CDR1 SEHNR, CDR2 FQNEAQ (reference sequence). V lost 3 bases, J lost 7 bases, and 10 bases lay in between. This CDR3 is 14 amino acids long. CDR3 nucleotides: TGTGCCAGCAGCTTTGGACAGAACAATTCACCCCTCCACTTT. This codes for CASSFGQNNSPLHF.

This rearrangement joins TRBV6-2 or TRBV6-3 to TRBJ2-5, with TRBD2 matching 14 bases. J was trimmed by 1 base and V by 5 bases; bases with no gene match: 9. This CDR3 is 18 amino acids long. Germline V gene data show CDR1 as MNHEY and CDR2 as SVGEGT. The CDR3 is CASSTYTGLAGVQETQYF. The DNA of the CDR3 is TGTGCCAGCAGTACTTACACGGGACTAGCGGGAGTCCAAGAGACCCAGTACTTC.

This rearrangement joins TRBV3-1 (or the pseudogene TRBV3-2) to TRBJ2-5; D ambiguous. V was shortened by 1 base and J by 1 base, with 7 bases between the two germline ends. There are 14 residues in the CDR3. Germline V gene sequence: CDR1 LGHDT, CDR2 YNNKEL (reference sequence). CDR3 coding DNA: TGTGCCAGCAGCCAAGTCCTCAGCCAAGAGACCCAGTACTTC. It is translated as CASSQVLSQETQYF.

As DNA, the CDR3 is TGTGCCAGCAGCCAGACCGGGTCCCTGCTTAACACTGAAGCTTTCTTT. Translated: CASSQTGSLLNTEAFF. The chain uses TRBV7-9 and TRBJ1-1; D gene unclear. Germline CDR1 is SEHNR and CDR2 is FQNEAQ (reference sequence). This CDR3 has 16 residues. V was pared by 5 bases and J by 2 bases, with 18 bases between.

The rearrangement links TRBV2 to TRBJ1-4, with 7 bases that match TRBD1. The V gene's germline CDR1 is SNHLY and CDR2 FYNNEI. Trimming removed 6 bases from V and 0 bases from J; junction bases left unmatched: 4. The CDR3 runs to 15 residues. The CDR3 sequence is CASRKTGTTNEKLFF. As DNA, the CDR3 is TGTGCCAGCAGGAAGACAGGGACAACTAATGAAAAACTGTTTTTT.

The chain carries TRBV4-3 and TRBJ2-2; 8 bases align to TRBD2. V dropped 2 bases and J dropped 6; count of bases not matched to a gene: 11. In germline, CDR1 is LGHNA, CDR2 YSLEER. This CDR3 is built from 17 residues. DNA of the CDR3: TGCGCCAGCAGCCAATTACAGGGAAGCGGGAGAGCCGGGGAGCTGTTTTTT. This sequence encodes CASSQLQGSGRAGELFF.

V is TRBV18 and J is TRBJ1-1; D possibly corresponds to TRBD1 (6 bases). CDR3 length: 13 residues. Germline V gives CDR1 KGHSH, CDR2 LQKENI. The V gene lost 5 bases and the J gene lost 0 bases, with 7 bases spanning the gap. The CDR3 DNA is TGTGCCAGCTCAGGGGACATGAACACTGAAGCTTTCTTT. Translated, it gives CASSGDMNTEAFF. The whole variable domain, remainder taken from reference TRBV18 and TRBJ1-1, is NAGVMQNPRHLVRRRGQEARLRCSPMKGHSHVYWYRQLPEEGLKFMVYLQKENIIDESGMPKERFSAEFPKEGPSILRIQQVVRGDSAAYFCASSGDMNTEAFFGQGTRLTVV.

This chain links TRBV30 with TRBJ1-1, with D unclear. This CDR3 is built from 14 residues. With 0 bases removed from V and 3 bases from J, the gap between germline ends came to 11 bases. Per the germline V gene, CDR1 is GTSNPN and CDR2 is SVGIG (reference sequence). CDR3 nucleotides: TGTGCCTGGAGTGTAACCTCCGGGGACACTGAAGCTTTCTTT. Translating it yields CAWSVTSGDTEAFF. The full variable domain, in which reference TRBV30 and TRBJ1-1 provide the parts outside the CDR3, is SQTIHQWPATLVQPVGSPLSLECTVEGTSNPNLYWYRQAAGRGLQLLFYSVGIGQISSEVPQNLSASRPQDRQFILSSKKLLLSDSGFYLCAWSVTSGDTEAFFGQGTRLTVV.

This clone was recorded once. Other DNA sequences in the sample encode the same CDR3. The chain employs TRBV25-1 and TRBJ2-1; 9 bases line up with TRBD1. CDR3 length equals 14 residues. J gave up 3 bases and V 3 bases, and 0 bases lay outside the gene matches. CDR1 is MGHDK and CDR2 is SYGVNS in the germline V gene. This CDR3 reads CASSEDRGYNEQFF. CDR3 coding DNA: TGTGCCAGCAGTGAGGACAGGGGCTACAATGAGCAGTTCTTC.

The CDR3 nucleotides are TGTGCCAGCAGCCCCAGCCGCACGACTACTCACACCGGGGAGCTGTTTTTT. Protein sequence: CASSPSRTTTHTGELFF. The chain recombines TRBV9 with TRBJ2-2, with a tentative D call TRBD2 (5 bases). V gave up 4 bases and J gave up 3 bases, with 19 bases separating them. This CDR3 contains 17 residues. Germline CDR1 and CDR2: SGDLS and YYNGEE.

This clone was seen just once. The gene calls are TRBV3-1 (or the pseudogene TRBV3-2) and TRBJ2-2; D is ambiguous. Germline CDR1 reads LGHDT; CDR2 reads YNNKEL (reference sequence). V lost 0 bases and J 5 bases, leaving 7 bases between the germline ends. The CDR3 runs to 14 residues. CDR3 sequence reads: CASSQDKRTGELFF. In nucleotides, the CDR3 is TGTGCCAGCAGCCAAGATAAACGGACCGGGGAGCTGTTTTTT.

The gene calls are TRBV5-4 and TRBJ2-2, with unresolved D. CDR3 size: 14 residues. The germline CDR1 and CDR2 sequences are SGHNT and YYREEE (reference sequence). Trimming removed 0 bases at V and 6 bases at J, with 9 bases between. DNA of the CDR3: TGTGCCAGCAGCTTGGACTCTAGACCCGGGGAGCTGTTTTTT. This sequence encodes CASSLDSRPGELFF.

This clone was seen just once. The chain employs TRBV4-2 and TRBJ2-7, with 8 bases that match TRBD1. J lost 4 bases, V lost 5 bases, and 7 bases had no gene match. The CDR3 runs 14 residues. CDR1 and CDR2 from the germline V gene are LGHNA and YNFKEQ. CDR3 region: CASSRQTGAYEQYF. CDR3 nucleotides: TGTGCCAGCAGCAGACAGACAGGGGCGTACGAGCAGTACTTC.

The gene calls are TRBV20-1 and TRBJ1-5; no clear D gene. V was shortened by 3 bases and J by 0 bases, with 12 bases between the two germline ends. Germline V gene lookup returns CDR1 DFQATT and CDR2 SNEGSKA (reference sequence). CDR3 length equals 15 residues. As DNA, the CDR3 is TGCAGTGCTAGTACACCGCAAGATAGCAATCAGCCCCAGCATTTT. Its translation: CSASTPQDSNQPQHF.